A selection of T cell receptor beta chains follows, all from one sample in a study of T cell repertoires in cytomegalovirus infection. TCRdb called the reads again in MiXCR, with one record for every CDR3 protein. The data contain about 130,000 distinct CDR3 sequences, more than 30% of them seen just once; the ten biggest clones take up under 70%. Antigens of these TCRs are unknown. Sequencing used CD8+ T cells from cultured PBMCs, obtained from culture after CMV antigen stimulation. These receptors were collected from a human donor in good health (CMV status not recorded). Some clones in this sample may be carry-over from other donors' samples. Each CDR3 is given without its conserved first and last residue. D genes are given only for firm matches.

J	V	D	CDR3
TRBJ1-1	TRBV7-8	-	ASSLDFRGENTEAF
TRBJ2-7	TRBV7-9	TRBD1	ASSSWTGSPYEQY
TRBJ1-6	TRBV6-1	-	ASSEGDSSSPLH
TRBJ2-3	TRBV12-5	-	ASGGPGTDTQY
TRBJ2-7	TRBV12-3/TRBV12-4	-	ASSLRGAGEQY
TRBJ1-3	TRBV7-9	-	ASSREDSGNTIY
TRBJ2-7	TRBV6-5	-	ASSYRGAPYEQY
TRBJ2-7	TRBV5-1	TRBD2	ASSLSLAGGPYEQY
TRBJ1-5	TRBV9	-	ASSEGGALNQPQH
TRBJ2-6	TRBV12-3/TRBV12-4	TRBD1	ASSMGTGGSGANVLT
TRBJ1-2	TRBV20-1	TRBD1	SAGQGIWGYT
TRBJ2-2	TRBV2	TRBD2	ASSYSGSLLGELF
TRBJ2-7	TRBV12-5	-	ASGTGVAYEQY
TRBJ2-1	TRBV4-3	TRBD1	ASSQERQGYNEQF
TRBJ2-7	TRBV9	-	ASSSIPGPSEQY
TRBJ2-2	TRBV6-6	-	ASSGVRLVDTGELF
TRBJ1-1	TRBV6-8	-	ASSPREGTEAF
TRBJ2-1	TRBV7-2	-	ASSLPVGAANNEQF
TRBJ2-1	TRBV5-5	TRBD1	ASTPPSGQGYNEQF
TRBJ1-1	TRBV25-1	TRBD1	ASMEGARTEAF
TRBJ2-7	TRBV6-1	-	ASSHKGGGYEQY
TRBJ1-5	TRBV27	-	ASSPAGGAGQPQH
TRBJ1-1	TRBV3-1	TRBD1	ASSQPPRDRMNTEAF
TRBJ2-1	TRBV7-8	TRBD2	ASSPTGTSPNEQF
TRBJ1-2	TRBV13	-	ASTTMGLFA
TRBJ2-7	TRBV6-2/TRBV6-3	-	ASSSTGPYEQY
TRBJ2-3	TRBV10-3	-	AISEPRTGGSTDTQY
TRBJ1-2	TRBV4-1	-	ASSPGTGRNYGYT
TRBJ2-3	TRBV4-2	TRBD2	ASSQAGGRGTDTQY
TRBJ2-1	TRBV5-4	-	ASSEGGYNEQF
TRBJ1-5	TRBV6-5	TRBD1	ASSYSLTGNQPQH
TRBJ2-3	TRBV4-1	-	ASSQSGQLVDTQY
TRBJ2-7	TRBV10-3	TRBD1	AIRNADRDTYEQY
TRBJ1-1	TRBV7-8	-	ASSLQGGEIEAF
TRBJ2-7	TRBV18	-	ASSLSTGRAYEQY
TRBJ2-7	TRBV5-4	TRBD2	ASSGGRGLAYEQY
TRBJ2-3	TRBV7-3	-	ASSLGGGLTDTQY
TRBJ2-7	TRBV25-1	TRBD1	ASSEAGQVNEQY
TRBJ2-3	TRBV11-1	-	ASSLVGTYSTDTQY
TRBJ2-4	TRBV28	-	ASSLGRTAKNIQY
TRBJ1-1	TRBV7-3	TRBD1	ASSLRAGTGRLNTEAF
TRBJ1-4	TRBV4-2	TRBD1	ASSLGPGQYNEKLF
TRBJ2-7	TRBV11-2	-	ASSLEFSGSSYEQY
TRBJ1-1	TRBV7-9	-	ASSLGWGLNPTEAF
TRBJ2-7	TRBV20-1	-	SARSHVTYEQY
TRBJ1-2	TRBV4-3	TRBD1	ASSQDLGTGEYGYT
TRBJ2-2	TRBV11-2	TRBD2	ASSLWGGSATGELF
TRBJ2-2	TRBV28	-	ASSFRGRNTGELF
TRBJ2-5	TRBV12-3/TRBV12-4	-	ASSFGHWETQY
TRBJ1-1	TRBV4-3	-	ASSQVHARIDTEAF
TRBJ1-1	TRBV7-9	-	ASSSSGQHTEAF
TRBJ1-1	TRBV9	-	ASSVAQGNTEAF